This T cell receptor (beta chain) was recorded in a study of cytomegalovirus exposure and HLA in healthy donors. Study-level information: The same platform was used for the roughly 130 validation repertoires as for the approximately 720 first-cohort repertoires, as reported in a later analysis. Whole-study results and caveats: Cytomegalovirus-associated status was assigned to about 160 TCR beta chains. In vitro work confirmed that three CMV-associated chains recognize CMV antigens.

The CDR3 is 14 residues long. The V gene's germline CDR1 is SEHNR and CDR2 FQNEAQ (reference sequence). V shed 3 bases and J shed 8 bases, with 14 bases lying between them. Libraries were prepared by immunoSEQ multiplex PCR; TCRdb keeps only in-frame clonotypes and omits some of them. Counted here are about 73,000 clones, approximately 94% occurring once; the ten biggest clones make up 3.2%. In the case of this clone: Its antigen is still unknown.

The sample taken for sequencing was PBMCs. The rearrangement links TRBV7-9 to TRBJ2-1; D is unresolved. This sequence was found in a woman aged 18 to 35 in good health and CMV-seropositive. The CDR3 protein is CASSFGSGHDEQFF. In DNA, the CDR3 is TGTGCCAGCAGCTTCGGGTCCGGTCATGATGAGCAGTTCTTC.